A single sample is the source of the 31 T cell receptor beta chains below, sequenced in a study of T cells expressing NK-cell markers. From the 5' RACE reads, TCRdb lists one entry per CDR3 protein and no DNA. The sample data list around 260,000 distinct CDR3 sequences. Sequencing used blood T cells: a sorted CD56 or NKG2C T cell subset, CD4+ or CD8+ T cells, or bulk PBMC T cells (not recorded which). The receptors here all came from a woman between 18 and 70 years old in good health.

V usage is TRBV29-1 and J usage is TRBJ2-7; TCRdb gives TRBD1 as the D gene, but with no DNA this cannot be confirmed. From germline, CDR1 is SQVTM and CDR2 ANQGSEA. This CDR3 has 13 amino acids. The CDR3 region is CSVGDRRSYEQYF.

The rearrangement joins TRBV28 to TRBJ2-1; TCRdb calls TRBD2, which cannot be checked without DNA. The CDR3 is 15 residues long. CDR1 and CDR2 from the germline V gene are MDHEN and SYDVKM. The CDR3 reads CASSSPGASVHEQFF.

This chain's CDR3 is CATSTYGQGVPEAFF. V gene TRBV15 combines with J gene TRBJ1-1; with no DNA, the TCRdb D assignment of TRBD1 cannot be verified. CDR1 and CDR2 (germline): LNHNV, YYDKDF (reference sequence). CDR3 size: 15 residues.

CDR3 loop: CASSLGDRAANEKLFF. V gene TRBV7-9 combines with J gene TRBJ1-4; TCRdb gives TRBD1 as the D gene, but with no DNA this cannot be confirmed. The length of the CDR3 is 16 residues. Germline V gives CDR1 SEHNR, CDR2 FQNEAQ (reference sequence).

V usage is TRBV12-3 or TRBV12-4 and J usage is TRBJ2-7; TCRdb designates TRBD2, a call that cannot be tested without DNA. This CDR3 spans 15 amino acids. The CDR3 sequence is CASSLTLGTSNEQYF.

The V call is TRBV5-1, the J call TRBJ1-5; TCRdb indicates TRBD1, and absent DNA this call remains unverified. Germline CDR1 and CDR2: SGHRS and YFSETQ. This CDR3 is 15 amino acids long. This chain's CDR3 is CASSEDGVSNQPQHF.

This chain links TRBV7-2 with TRBJ2-1; absent DNA, TCRdb's TRBD2 call cannot be checked. Germline V lookup: CDR1 SGHTA, CDR2 FQGNSA. The CDR3 consists of 16 residues. This chain's CDR3 is CASSPPTSALYNEQFF.

The J gene is TRBJ1-1, the V gene TRBV4-3. CDR3 length equals 13 residues. Germline-derived CDR1 and CDR2 are LGHNA and YSLEER. The CDR3 protein is CASSQVRNTEAFF.

The gene calls are TRBV4-1 and TRBJ1-1. The CDR3 loop spans 14 amino acids. In germline, CDR1 is MGHRA, CDR2 YSYEKL. CDR3 sequence: CASSEGTLDTEAFF.

V usage is TRBV5-1 and J usage is TRBJ2-1; with no DNA, the TCRdb D assignment of TRBD1 cannot be verified. The CDR3 spans 16 residues. Germline CDR1 and CDR2: SGHRS and YFSETQ. CDR3: CASSLASRGARNEQFF.

The gene calls are TRBV3-1 and TRBJ2-5. The CDR3 extends over 14 amino acids. Germline CDR1 reads LGHDT; CDR2 reads YNNKEL (reference sequence). CDR3 region: CASSRKTVQETQYF.

The genes are TRBV20-1 and TRBJ2-3; the D gene TCRdb calls, TRBD2, cannot be checked with no DNA. Germline assignment: CDR1 DFQATT and CDR2 SNEGSKA (reference sequence). There are 14 residues in the CDR3. This CDR3 is CSARALAWPDTQYF.

The genes are TRBV5-4 and TRBJ1-1; as DNA is missing, the TRBD1 call by TCRdb cannot be tested. Per germline, CDR1 SGHNT and CDR2 YYREEE (reference sequence). The CDR3 extends over 14 amino acids. The chain's CDR3 is CASSPGQGGVKAFF.

V and J are TRBV20-1 and TRBJ1-5; lacking DNA, the TRBD1 call made by TCRdb goes unchecked. Germline V gene lookup returns CDR1 DFQATT and CDR2 SNEGSKA (reference sequence). CDR3 size: 15 residues. CDR3 sequence reads: CSARETWGGNQPQHF.

The chain uses TRBV19 and TRBJ2-4; TCRdb indicates TRBD2, and absent DNA this call remains unverified. The CDR3 has 16 residues. The V gene's germline CDR1 is LNHDA and CDR2 SQIVND (reference sequence). The CDR3 loop reads CASSIEGRLAKNIQYF.

This rearrangement joins TRBV12-3 or TRBV12-4 to TRBJ1-5; there is no DNA to check the TCRdb D call of TRBD1. There are 15 residues in the CDR3. The CDR3 region is CASTVTGGTNQPQHF.

CDR3 in amino acids: CASSPWPSEKLFF. V is TRBV4-1 and J is TRBJ1-4. This CDR3 is built from 13 residues. Germline CDR1 and CDR2: MGHRA and YSYEKL.

This chain joins TRBV20-1 and TRBJ2-7; lacking DNA, the TRBD2 call made by TCRdb goes unchecked. This CDR3 contains 18 residues. Germline values: CDR1 DFQATT, CDR2 SNEGSKA (reference sequence). The CDR3 sequence: CSAGVFTSGIPSQYEQYF.

V usage is TRBV7-2 and J usage is TRBJ1-2; TCRdb indicates TRBD1, and absent DNA this call remains unverified. The length of the CDR3 is 13 residues. Germline CDR1 and CDR2: SGHTA and FQGNSA. CDR3 sequence reads: CASSSSRTGDYTF.

The chain combines TRBV28 with TRBJ1-5. Germline V CDR1 and CDR2: MDHEN, SYDVKM. The CDR3 is made up of 15 amino acids. Here the CDR3 reads CASSLLSRNNQPQHF.

CDR3 protein: CASSETRGLFF. The rearrangement links TRBV6-2 or TRBV6-3 to TRBJ2-1; TCRdb gives TRBD2 as the D gene, but with no DNA this cannot be confirmed. CDR1 MNHEY and CDR2 SVGEGT come from the germline V gene. This CDR3 is built from 11 residues.

This sequence joins TRBV4-2 and TRBJ2-1; TCRdb picks TRBD1, but there is no DNA to check that call. CDR1 is LGHNA and CDR2 is YNFKEQ in the germline V gene. This CDR3 contains 17 residues. The CDR3 loop is CASSQDRGSPGLNEQFF.

This chain joins TRBV18 and TRBJ1-4; the TRBD1 assignment by TCRdb is unverifiable without DNA. The length of the CDR3 is 15 residues. CDR1 is KGHSH, CDR2 LQKENI, per germline. The CDR3 is CASSQRRQGAEKLFF.

The V gene is TRBV3-1, the J gene TRBJ1-5; as DNA is missing, the TRBD1 call by TCRdb cannot be tested. Per germline, CDR1 LGHDT and CDR2 YNNKEL (reference sequence). This CDR3 is built from 15 residues. This CDR3 reads CASSFRGTSNQPQHF.

The rearrangement uses TRBV29-1 and TRBJ1-2; the D call from TCRdb, TRBD1, cannot be confirmed without DNA. CDR1 and CDR2 from the germline V gene are SQVTM and ANQGSEA. This CDR3 is built from 14 residues. The CDR3 reads CSVERAGVEKSYTF. The complete variable domain, with remaining parts taken from reference TRBV29-1 and TRBJ1-2, reads SAVISQKPSRDICQRGTSLTIQCQVDSQVTMMFWYRQQPGQSLTLIATANQGSEATYESGFVIDKFPISRPNLTFSTLTVSNMSPEDSSIYLCSVERAGVEKSYTFGSGTRLTVV.

This chain connects TRBV14 to TRBJ2-1; TCRdb proposes TRBD1, but this gene call is untestable without DNA. Germline loops: CDR1 SGHDN, CDR2 FVKESK. CDR3 length: 13 residues. The CDR3 sequence is CASSQTRYNEQFF.

J is TRBJ2-3 and V is TRBV20-1; TCRdb returns TRBD2, unconfirmable since there is no DNA. The CDR3 is made up of 14 amino acids. CDR1 and CDR2 (germline): DFQATT, SNEGSKA (reference sequence). This CDR3 is CSASNGGTPDTQYF.

The chain employs TRBV12-3 or TRBV12-4 and TRBJ2-5; no DNA is available, so the TRBD1 call from TCRdb remains unchecked. The CDR3 extends over 13 amino acids. This CDR3 is CASSQGYGETQYF.

The chain has TRBV7-9 and TRBJ2-1; as DNA is missing, the TRBD2 call by TCRdb cannot be tested. Per the germline V gene, CDR1 is SEHNR and CDR2 is FQNEAQ (reference sequence). The CDR3 spans 16 residues. CDR3 loop: CASSLAARETHNEQFF.

This rearrangement joins TRBV15 to TRBJ2-5. This CDR3 comprises 12 residues. Germline lookup yields CDR1 LNHNV and CDR2 YYDKDF (reference sequence). The CDR3 loop reads CATSRQKETQYF.

This chain links TRBV12-3 or TRBV12-4 with TRBJ2-3; TCRdb returns TRBD1, unconfirmable since there is no DNA. The CDR3 runs 17 residues. The CDR3 spells CASAAGTGTGATDTQYF.